This T cell receptor (beta chain) was sequenced for a study of blood T cell repertoires in COVID-19. This clone occurred once. Germline V lookup: CDR1 SGDLS, CDR2 YYNGEE. The CDR3 covers 20 residues. Trimming cost V 4 bases and J 4 bases, with 32 bases left between them. Clones were sequenced by immunoSEQ multiplex PCR, and TCRdb holds only the in-frame ones, with some missing. The data show around 480,000 clones, 88% seen once. The sample was peripheral blood. The chain is built from TRBV9 and TRBJ1-1; no clear D. This receptor was identified in a woman between 45 and 65 years old with COVID-19, enrolled during active disease. CDR3 in amino acids: CASSSREGDRGVSLGTEAFF. The CDR3 DNA sequence: TGTGCCAGCAGCTCTAGAGAGGGTGATCGTGGCGTTTCGCTTGGCACTGAAGCTTTCTTT.